These 32 T cell receptor beta chains were all obtained from the same sample, sequenced in a study of blood T cell repertoires in COVID-19. The assay was immunoSEQ multiplex PCR, and TCRdb's table has in-frame clones only and misses some. The repertoire includes about 52,000 clones, roughly 90% of them detected once, and around 15% sits in the top ten. Sample: peripheral blood. The source is a human donor with active COVID-19. The donor label of this sample is uncertain.

This clone appeared a single time. The genes are TRBV6-6 and TRBJ2-3; D uncertain. Germline CDR1 reads MNHNY; CDR2 reads SVGAGI (reference sequence). Trimming left V 6 bases short and J 3 bases short, with 10 bases between. The CDR3 is made up of 13 amino acids. The CDR3 sequence: CASRLPRTDTQYF. CDR3 in DNA: TGTGCCAGCAGGCTACCTAGGACAGATACGCAGTATTTT.

The V and J genes are TRBV29-1 and TRBJ2-5, with 7 bases fitting TRBD1. J was trimmed by 5 bases and V by 7 bases; bases with no gene match: 13. There are 14 residues in the CDR3. Looked up from germline, CDR1 is SQVTM and CDR2 is ANQGSEA. In nucleotides, the CDR3 is TGCAGCGCCCCCCTGGCAGGGGGATTGGAGACCCAGTACTTC. Its protein is CSAPLAGGLETQYF.

The J gene is TRBJ2-7, the V gene TRBV5-4; 7 bases fit TRBD1. Per the germline V gene, CDR1 is SGHNT and CDR2 is YYREEE (reference sequence). CDR3 length equals 14 residues. Trimming removed 2 bases from V and 4 bases from J; junction bases left unmatched: 6. For the CDR3, the DNA is TGTGCCAGCAGCTTAGGTGACAGGGTTTACGAGCAGTACTTC. Translated, it gives CASSLGDRVYEQYF. The entire variable domain, with the rest obtained from reference TRBV5-4 and TRBJ2-7, is as follows: ETGVTQSPTHLIKTRGQQVTLRCSSQSGHNTVSWYQQALGQGPQFIFQYYREEENGRGNFPPRFSGLQFPNYSSELNVNALELDDSALYLCASSLGDRVYEQYFGPGTRLTVT.

The chain links TRBV4-2 to TRBJ1-1; 7 bases line up with TRBD1. The germline gives CDR1 LGHNA, CDR2 YNFKEQ. V gave up 0 bases and J gave up 11 bases; unmatched junction bases: 3. This CDR3 is built from 12 residues. As DNA, the CDR3 is TGTGCCAGCAGCCAAGAGGACAGGAAGGCTTTCTTT. It yields the protein CASSQEDRKAFF.

The chain links TRBV6-5 to TRBJ2-5, with D possibly TRBD1 on 6 matching bases. Germline V gene lookup returns CDR1 MNHEY and CDR2 SVGAGI. V shed 0 bases and J shed 3 bases, with 8 bases lying between them. The CDR3 runs 14 residues. The CDR3 DNA is TGTGCCAGCAGTTACTCGTACAGGGAAGAGACCCAGTACTTC. Translated, it gives CASSYSYREETQYF.

This chain joins TRBV10-3 and TRBJ2-7, with 10 positions matching TRBD2. The V segment lost 6 bases and the J segment 3 bases; nucleotides outside the gene matches: 5. CDR1 is ENHRY, CDR2 SYGVKD, per germline. The CDR3 extends over 14 amino acids. CDR3 sequence reads: CAISSSGGLYEQYF. The CDR3 nucleotides are TGTGCCATCAGCTCTAGCGGGGGCCTCTACGAGCAGTACTTC.

The V gene is TRBV7-9, the J gene TRBJ2-5; TRBD2 matches 9 bases. The germline V gene has CDR1 SEHNR and CDR2 FQNEAQ (reference sequence). With 5 bases clipped from V and 0 bases from J, the junction kept 10 bases outside the gene matches. This CDR3 is built from 17 residues. The chain's CDR3 is CASSARLAAMNQETQYF. The CDR3 region has the DNA TGTGCCAGCAGCGCGCGACTAGCGGCTATGAACCAAGAGACCCAGTACTTC.

The chain recombines TRBV6-5 with TRBJ1-1, with D hard to call. Trimming left V 2 bases short and J 4 bases short, with 11 bases between. The CDR3 length is 14 residues. Germline assignment: CDR1 MNHEY and CDR2 SVGAGI. The CDR3 sequence is CASSYDRRGTEAFF. The CDR3 DNA follows: TGTGCCAGCAGTTACGATCGGCGAGGCACTGAAGCTTTCTTT.

J is TRBJ1-2 and V is TRBV6-5; possibly TRBD1 for D (6 bases). The CDR3 is 14 amino acids. From germline, CDR1 is MNHEY and CDR2 SVGAGI. Deletions cut 6 bases from V and 7 bases from J, with 18 bases between. The CDR3 DNA follows: TGTGCCAGCAGCTCCCCCGGCAGGGGCCGTGGCTACACCTTC. This gives the protein CASSSPGRGRGYTF.

This chain uses TRBV4-1 with TRBJ2-1; 10 bases agree with TRBD2. The CDR3 consists of 15 residues. Per the germline V gene, CDR1 is MGHRA and CDR2 is YSYEKL. V lost 2 bases, J lost 9 bases, and 7 bases stayed unmatched. This CDR3 is CASSQKRGGPGEQFF. CDR3 nucleotides: TGCGCCAGCAGCCAAAAGCGGGGGGGCCCGGGTGAGCAGTTCTTC.

The gene calls are TRBV21-1 and TRBJ2-5; no check of the table's D call, TRBD2, against the DNA was made. TRBV21-1 is listed as a pseudogene. CDR3 length equals 15 residues. The chain's CDR3 is CATPPAGEYQETQYF. CDR3 nucleotides: TGTGCCACCCCCCCAGCGGGCGAGTACCAAGAGACCCAGTACTTC.

The rearrangement joins TRBV19 to TRBJ1-6; TRBD1 is a possible D gene (5 bases). V lost 6 bases to trimming and J lost 5 bases, with 20 bases between them. This CDR3 is 17 amino acids long. CDR1 and CDR2 from the germline V gene are LNHDA and SQIVND (reference sequence). The CDR3 bases are TGTGCCAGTAGGAAAGTCATCGGGGGAGAAGATAATTCACCCCTCCACTTT. It encodes CASRKVIGGEDNSPLHF.

The chain carries TRBV7-2 and TRBJ1-5; the match to TRBD1 covers 7 bases. CDR1 is SGHTA, CDR2 FQGNSA, per germline. J lost 4 bases, V lost 2 bases, and 5 bases had no gene match. This CDR3 comprises 15 residues. The CDR3 sequence is CASSLLGQLNQPQHF. Written as DNA, the CDR3 is TGTGCCAGCAGCTTATTGGGACAGCTGAATCAGCCCCAGCATTTT.

V and J are TRBV7-8 and TRBJ2-7, with D possibly being TRBD1 (5 bases). Germline V gene sequence: CDR1 SGHVS, CDR2 FQNEAQ. V lost 5 bases to trimming and J lost 2 bases, with 10 bases between them. CDR3 length equals 13 residues. CDR3 nucleotide sequence: TGTGCCAGCAGCCAAGACAGAACCTACGAGCAGTACTTC. It encodes CASSQDRTYEQYF.

The genes are TRBV9 and TRBJ1-2; D gene uncertain. Germline V gene lookup returns CDR1 SGDLS and CDR2 YYNGEE. The CDR3 runs to 15 residues. V was clipped by 6 bases and J by 4 bases, with 19 bases between them. The CDR3 nucleotides are TGTGCCAGCACCTTATTAGAGGCGGTCAGCTATGGCTACACCTTC. The encoded protein is CASTLLEAVSYGYTF. Complete variable domain (other parts from reference TRBV9 and TRBJ1-2): DSGVTQTPKHLITATGQRVTLRCSPRSGDLSVYWYQQSLDQGLQFLIQYYNGEERAKGNILERFSAQQFPDLHSELNLSSLELGDSALYFCASTLLEAVSYGYTFGSGTRLTVV.

For the CDR3, the DNA is TGTGCCAGCAGCCGGCCCAGCACCGGGGAGCTGTTTTTT. This gives the protein CASSRPSTGELFF. The gene calls are TRBV4-2 and TRBJ2-2; D gene ambiguous. Germline CDR1 LGHNA, CDR2 YNFKEQ. CDR3 size: 13 residues. The V gene lost 4 bases and the J gene lost 4 bases, with 7 bases spanning the gap.

The chain's CDR3 is CASSAADGGLGTDTQYF. DNA for the CDR3: TGTGCCAGCAGCGCCGCAGACGGGGGATTAGGCACAGATACGCAGTATTTT. J is TRBJ2-3 and V is TRBV9, with a weak D call TRBD2 (6 bases). Trimming cost V 3 bases and J 1 base, with 18 bases left between them. Germline values: CDR1 SGDLS, CDR2 YYNGEE. The CDR3 extends over 17 amino acids.

V gene TRBV23-1 combines with J gene TRBJ2-1; 12 bases align to TRBD2. TRBV23-1 is annotated as an ORF whose role is uncertain. This CDR3 spans 17 amino acids. V lost 6 bases and J lost 0; bases outside the gene matches: 6. CDR3 in DNA: TGCGCCAGCAGGCCGACTAGCGGGGGCCTCTCCTACAATGAGCAGTTCTTC. Its protein product is CASRPTSGGLSYNEQFF.

The chain recombines TRBV4-3 with TRBJ2-1, with TRBD2 matching 10 bases. Germline loops: CDR1 LGHNA, CDR2 YSLEER. After removal of 3 bases from V and 4 bases from J, the junction contained 9 bases not matched to a gene. CDR3 length equals 17 residues. CDR3 sequence: CASSHEIAGGLYNEQFF. In DNA, the CDR3 is TGCGCCAGCAGCCATGAAATAGCGGGGGGCCTATACAATGAGCAGTTCTTC.

The chain carries TRBV6-5 and TRBJ1-3; D is perhaps TRBD1 (5 bases). The CDR3 loop spans 14 amino acids. Germline V CDR1 and CDR2: MNHEY, SVGAGI. V was pared by 0 bases and J by 9 bases, with 12 bases between. CDR3 residues: CASSYSRGVGTIYF. As DNA, the CDR3 is TGTGCCAGCAGTTACTCTCGGGGGGTCGGCACCATATATTTT.

The CDR3 DNA sequence: TGTGCCAGCAGCTTGCCCGGAGCCAACGGGGAGCTGTTTTTT. As protein: CASSLPGANGELFF. The chain links TRBV5-6 to TRBJ2-2; D gene unclear. There are 14 residues in the CDR3. Germline assignment: CDR1 SGHDT and CDR2 YYEEEE. V was cut by 1 base and J by 7 bases, with 11 bases left in between.

The chain uses TRBV2 and TRBJ2-5; 9 bases fit TRBD1. V trimming: 6 bases; J trimming: 7 bases; junction bases outside the gene matches: 6. Germline lookup yields CDR1 SNHLY and CDR2 FYNNEI. The CDR3 contains 13 residues. This CDR3 is CASRHRGPGTQYF. CDR3 coding DNA: TGTGCCAGCAGGCACAGGGGGCCAGGGACCCAGTACTTC. Looking up the rest from reference TRBV2 and TRBJ2-5 gives the full variable domain: EPEVTQTPSHQVTQMGQEVILRCVPISNHLYFYWYRQILGQKVEFLVSFYNNEISEKSEIFDDQFSVERPDGSNFTLKIRSTKLEDSAMYFCASRHRGPGTQYFGPGTRLLVL.

This clone was counted a single time. V and J are TRBV24-1 and TRBJ2-2; TRBD1 matches 11 bases. The CDR3 extends over 14 amino acids. V shed 9 bases and J 1 base; nucleotides not matched to a gene: 0. Per germline, CDR1 KGHDR and CDR2 SFDVKD. This CDR3 reads CATGTGGNTGELFF. The CDR3 DNA reads TGTGCCACCGGGACAGGGGGGAACACCGGGGAGCTGTTTTTT.

The chain uses TRBV2 and TRBJ2-1, with 12 bases aligning to TRBD1. CDR1 is SNHLY, CDR2 FYNNEI, per germline. V lost 9 bases, J lost 10 bases, and 10 bases stayed unmatched. This CDR3 has 14 amino acids. The CDR3 region has the DNA TGTGCCAGTCGCCGGGACAGGGGGCCCACAGAGCAGTTCTTC. This sequence encodes CASRRDRGPTEQFF.

The chain carries TRBV9 and TRBJ1-1, with D possibly TRBD1 on 6 matching bases. Germline CDR1 reads SGDLS; CDR2 reads YYNGEE. Trimming pared 5 bases from V and 1 base from J, leaving 12 bases between. The CDR3 runs to 14 residues. The chain's CDR3 is CASRLGQTNTEAFF. The CDR3 DNA follows: TGTGCCAGCAGATTAGGACAGACGAACACTGAAGCTTTCTTT.

The chain couples TRBV12-3 or TRBV12-4 to TRBJ2-5; D may be TRBD1 (5 bases). The CDR3 loop spans 12 amino acids. Trimming took 8 bases from V and 3 from J, leaving 10 bases between them. This CDR3 is CASGPREETQYF. CDR3 coding DNA: TGTGCCAGCGGGCCCAGGGAAGAGACCCAGTACTTC.

The V gene is TRBV6-1, the J gene TRBJ1-6; D perhaps matches TRBD1 (5 bases). This CDR3 region has 15 residues. Per the germline V gene, CDR1 is MNHNS and CDR2 is SASEGT. V gave up 3 bases and J gave up 0 bases, with 6 bases separating them. The CDR3 spells CASSDDSSYNSPLHF. For the CDR3, the DNA is TGTGCCAGCAGTGACGACAGCTCCTATAATTCACCCCTCCACTTT.

This clone was observed a single time. The chain employs TRBV7-9 and TRBJ2-3; 12 nucleotides match TRBD2. This CDR3 is built from 18 residues. The junction had 13 bases not matched to a gene; V was cut back by 4 bases and J by 5 bases. Germline V gene sequence: CDR1 SEHNR, CDR2 FQNEAQ (reference sequence). As DNA, the CDR3 is TGTGCCAGCAGCTCGACTAACGCCCTGACTAGCGGGGGAGATACGCAGTATTTT. Residues: CASSSTNALTSGGDTQYF. Combining the CDR3 with reference TRBV7-9 and TRBJ2-3 gives the whole variable domain DTGVSQNPRHKITKRGQNVTFRCDPISEHNRLYWYRQTLGQGPEFLTYFQNEAQLEKSRLLSDRFSAERPKGSFSTLEIQRTEQGDSAMYLCASSSTNALTSGGDTQYFGPGTRLTVL.

V usage is TRBV4-2 and J usage is TRBJ2-1, with D possibly TRBD2 on 7 matching bases. This CDR3 spans 17 amino acids. V dropped 4 bases and J dropped 7 bases, with 23 bases sitting between them. CDR1 and CDR2 (germline): LGHNA, YNFKEQ. CDR3 nucleotide sequence: TGTGCCAGCAGCCGAGCCTCGGTCGGGGGGCCGCAGAATGAGCAGTTCTTC. Translated, it gives CASSRASVGGPQNEQFF.

V and J are TRBV21-1 and TRBJ2-3; the table's TRBD1 call for D was not verified on the DNA. TRBV21-1 is annotated as a pseudogene. The CDR3 is made up of 19 amino acids. CDR3 loop: CASSKVAREDRLGTDTQYF. The CDR3 DNA reads TGTGCCAGCAGCAAAGTGGCGAGGGAAGACAGGTTAGGCACAGATACGCAGTATTTT.

The chain links TRBV2 to TRBJ2-5, with TRBD2 matching 10 bases. Germline V lookup: CDR1 SNHLY, CDR2 FYNNEI. This CDR3 region has 14 residues. Trimming removed 3 bases from V and 5 bases from J; junction bases left unmatched: 3. CDR3: CASSDPSGGETQYF. Written as DNA, the CDR3 is TGTGCCAGCAGTGATCCTAGCGGGGGCGAGACCCAGTACTTC.

This clone appeared a few times. This rearrangement joins TRBV5-8 to TRBJ2-1; no clear D gene. Trimming removed 0 bases at V and 6 bases at J, with 13 bases between. The CDR3 has 15 amino acids. CDR1 and CDR2 from the germline V gene are SGHTS and YDEGEE. The CDR3 is CASSLGPPLSNEQFF. The CDR3 nucleotides are TGTGCCAGCAGCTTGGGGCCCCCCCTCTCCAATGAGCAGTTCTTC.